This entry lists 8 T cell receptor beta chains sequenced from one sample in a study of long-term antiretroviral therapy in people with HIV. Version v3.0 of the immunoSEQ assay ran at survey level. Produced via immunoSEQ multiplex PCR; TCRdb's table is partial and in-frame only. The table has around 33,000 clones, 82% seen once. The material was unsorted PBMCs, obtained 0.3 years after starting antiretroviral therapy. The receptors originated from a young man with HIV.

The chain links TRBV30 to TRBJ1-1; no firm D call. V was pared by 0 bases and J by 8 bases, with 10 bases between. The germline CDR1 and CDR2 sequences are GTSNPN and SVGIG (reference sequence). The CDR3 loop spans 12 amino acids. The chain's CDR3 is CAWSVRGREAFF. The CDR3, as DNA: TGTGCCTGGAGTGTACGTGGCAGGGAAGCTTTCTTT.

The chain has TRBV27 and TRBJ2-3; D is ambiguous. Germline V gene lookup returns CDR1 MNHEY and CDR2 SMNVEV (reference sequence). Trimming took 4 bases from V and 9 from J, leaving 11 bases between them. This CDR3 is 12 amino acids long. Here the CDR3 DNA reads TGTGCCAGCAGTTCCTACACCAGAACGCAGTATTTT. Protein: CASSSYTRTQYF.

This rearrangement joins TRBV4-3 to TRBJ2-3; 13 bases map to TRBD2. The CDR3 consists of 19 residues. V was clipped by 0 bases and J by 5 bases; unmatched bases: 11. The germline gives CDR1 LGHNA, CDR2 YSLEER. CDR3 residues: CASSQDRKRTSGSIDTQYF. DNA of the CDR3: TGCGCCAGCAGCCAAGACCGAAAACGGACTAGCGGGAGTATAGATACGCAGTATTTT.

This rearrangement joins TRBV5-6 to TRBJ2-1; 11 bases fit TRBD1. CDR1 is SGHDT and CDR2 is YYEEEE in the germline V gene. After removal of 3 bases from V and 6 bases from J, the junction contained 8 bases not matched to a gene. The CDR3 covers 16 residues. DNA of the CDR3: TGTGCCAGCAGCTCCGGGACAGGGGGTCTCTTCAATGAGCAGTTCTTC. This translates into CASSSGTGGLFNEQFF. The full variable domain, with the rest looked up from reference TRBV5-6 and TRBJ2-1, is DAGVTQSPTHLIKTRGQQVTLRCSPKSGHDTVSWYQQALGQGPQFIFQYYEEEERQRGNFPDRFSGHQFPNYSSELNVNALLLGDSALYLCASSSGTGGLFNEQFFGPGTRLTVL.

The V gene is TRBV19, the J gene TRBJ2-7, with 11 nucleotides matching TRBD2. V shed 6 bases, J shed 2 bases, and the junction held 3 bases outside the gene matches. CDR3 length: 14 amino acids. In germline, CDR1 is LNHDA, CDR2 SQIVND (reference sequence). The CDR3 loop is CASSPTSGAYEQYF. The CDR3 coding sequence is TGTGCCAGTAGCCCGACTAGCGGGGCCTACGAGCAGTACTTC.

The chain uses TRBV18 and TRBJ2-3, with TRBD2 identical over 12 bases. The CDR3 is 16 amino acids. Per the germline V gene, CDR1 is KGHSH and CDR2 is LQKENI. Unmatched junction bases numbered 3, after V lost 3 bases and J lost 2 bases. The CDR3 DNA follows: TGTGCCAGCTCACCCCGACTAGCGGGAGCCACAGATACGCAGTATTTT. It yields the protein CASSPRLAGATDTQYF.

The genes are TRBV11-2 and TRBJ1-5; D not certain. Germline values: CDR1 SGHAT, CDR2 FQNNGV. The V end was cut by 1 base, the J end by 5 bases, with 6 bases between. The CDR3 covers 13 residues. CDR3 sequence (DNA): TGTGCCAGCAGCTTAGGAGTGGATCAGCCCCAGCATTTT. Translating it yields CASSLGVDQPQHF. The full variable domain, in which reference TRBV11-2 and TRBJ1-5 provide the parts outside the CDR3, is EAGVAQSPRYKIIEKRQSVAFWCNPISGHATLYWYQQILGQGPKLLIQFQNNGVVDDSQLPKDRFSAERLKGVDSTLKIQPAKLEDSAVYLCASSLGVDQPQHFGDGTRLSIL.

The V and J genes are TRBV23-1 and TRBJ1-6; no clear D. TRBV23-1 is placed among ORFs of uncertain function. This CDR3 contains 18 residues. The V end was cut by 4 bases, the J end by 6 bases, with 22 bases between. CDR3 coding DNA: TGCGCCAGCAGTCGGGCCGTAGGCCCGGTCGGCTCTAATTCACCCCTCCACTTT. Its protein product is CASSRAVGPVGSNSPLHF.